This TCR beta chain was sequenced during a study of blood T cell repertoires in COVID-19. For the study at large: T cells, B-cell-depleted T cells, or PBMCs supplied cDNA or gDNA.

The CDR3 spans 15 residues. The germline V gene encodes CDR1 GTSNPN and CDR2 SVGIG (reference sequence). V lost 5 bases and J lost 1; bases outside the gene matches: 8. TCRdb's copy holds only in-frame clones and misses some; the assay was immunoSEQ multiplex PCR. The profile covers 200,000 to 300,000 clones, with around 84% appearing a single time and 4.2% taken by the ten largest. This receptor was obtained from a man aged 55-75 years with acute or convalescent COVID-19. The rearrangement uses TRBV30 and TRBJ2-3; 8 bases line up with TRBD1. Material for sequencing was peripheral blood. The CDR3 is CAWAAGQGGTDTQYF. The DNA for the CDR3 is TGTGCCTGGGCAGCAGGACAGGGCGGCACAGATACGCAGTATTTT.